This TCR beta chain was sequenced for a study of T cell responses to AZD1222 COVID-19 vaccine. The CDR3 spans 12 residues. Trimming removed 5 bases at V and 7 bases at J, with 9 bases between. CDR1 and CDR2 (germline): MDHEN, SYDVKM. The assay was immunoSEQ multiplex PCR, and TCRdb's table has in-frame clones only and misses some. In the table there are roughly 180,000 clones, roughly 93% of which are singletons. Study-wide findings and caveats: Donors were chiefly white British, with a greater number of females, and clonal diversity was perhaps underestimated. Variant regions that are unmutated are reportedly the target of nearly half of spike-specific TCRs. At baseline, seropositivity was found in only a handful of AZD1222 recipients.

Comment on this clone: Its target is unknown.

This TCR derives from an adult in good health. The rearrangement links TRBV28 to TRBJ1-5; tentative D call: TRBD1 (5 bases). The sample in question was peripheral blood, obtained on day 0 of AZD1222 vaccination. CDR3 bases: TGTGCCAGCAGTCCAGGGCCCCAGCCCCAGCATTTT. Translated: CASSPGPQPQHF.